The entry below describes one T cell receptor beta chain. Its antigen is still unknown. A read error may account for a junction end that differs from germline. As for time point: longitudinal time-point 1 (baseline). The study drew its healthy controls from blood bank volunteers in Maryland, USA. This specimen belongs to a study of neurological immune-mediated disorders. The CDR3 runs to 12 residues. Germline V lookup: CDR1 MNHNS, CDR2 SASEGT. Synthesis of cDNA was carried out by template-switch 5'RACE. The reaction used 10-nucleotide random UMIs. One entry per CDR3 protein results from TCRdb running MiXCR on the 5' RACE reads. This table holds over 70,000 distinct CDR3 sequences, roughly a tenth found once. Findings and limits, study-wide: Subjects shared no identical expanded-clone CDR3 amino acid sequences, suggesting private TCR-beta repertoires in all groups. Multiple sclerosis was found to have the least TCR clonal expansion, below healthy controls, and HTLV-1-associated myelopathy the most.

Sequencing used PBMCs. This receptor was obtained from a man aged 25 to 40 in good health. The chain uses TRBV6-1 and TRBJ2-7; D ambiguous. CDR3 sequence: CVSRTELYEQYF. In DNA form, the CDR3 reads TGTGTCAGCAGAACAGAACTCTACGAGCAGTACTTC.